This TCR beta chain originates from a study of blood T cell repertoires in COVID-19. At the level of the study: The samples span acute and convalescent COVID-19 from the United States, Italy and Spain. In each case, the material was cDNA or gDNA derived from T cells, B-cell-depleted T cells, or PBMCs.

Study processing details: Estimation of nucleated cell counts was performed using reference gene primer amplification. Profiling relied on immunoSEQ multiplex PCR, and the TCRdb table lists in-frame clones only, not all of them. From that table come the V and J calls and clone size; the DNA was used to work out D and trimming. The data show over 100,000 clones, 80% to 90% seen once. Per the germline V gene, CDR1 is MNHEY and CDR2 is SVGAGI. This CDR3 is 13 amino acids long. V dropped 6 bases and J dropped 1 base, with 9 bases sitting between them. The receptor comes from a man aged 35 to 55 with acute or convalescent COVID-19. The rearrangement links TRBV6-5 to TRBJ1-1; D remains unclear. Sequences were obtained from peripheral blood. The CDR3 sequence is CASRRSPNTEAFF. The DNA of the CDR3 is TGTGCCAGCAGGAGGTCCCCGAACACTGAAGCTTTCTTT.